Given below is one TCR beta chain in context. Its antigen is as yet unknown. This CDR3 is built from 14 residues. CDR1 is LNHDA and CDR2 is SQIVND in the germline V gene (reference sequence). Trimming took 8 bases from V and 3 from J, leaving 17 bases between them. This specimen comes from a study of T cell responses to AZD1222 COVID-19 vaccine. Sequencing used immunoSEQ multiplex PCR; TCRdb keeps in-frame clones, though not all of them. Of about 150,000 clones in the sample, roughly 92% were seen once. Study findings and constraints: Within unmutated variant regions lay the reported targets of nearly half of spike-specific TCRs. Only a handful of AZD1222 recipients were seropositive at baseline.

This clonotype was sampled from an adult in good health. V and J are TRBV19 and TRBJ2-7; tentative D call: TRBD1 (6 bases). The sequenced sample was peripheral blood, obtained on day 0 of AZD1222 vaccination. CDR3 bases: TGTGCCAGTGGACGGACAGCGACAGGCTACGAGCAGTACTTC. It is translated as CASGRTATGYEQYF.